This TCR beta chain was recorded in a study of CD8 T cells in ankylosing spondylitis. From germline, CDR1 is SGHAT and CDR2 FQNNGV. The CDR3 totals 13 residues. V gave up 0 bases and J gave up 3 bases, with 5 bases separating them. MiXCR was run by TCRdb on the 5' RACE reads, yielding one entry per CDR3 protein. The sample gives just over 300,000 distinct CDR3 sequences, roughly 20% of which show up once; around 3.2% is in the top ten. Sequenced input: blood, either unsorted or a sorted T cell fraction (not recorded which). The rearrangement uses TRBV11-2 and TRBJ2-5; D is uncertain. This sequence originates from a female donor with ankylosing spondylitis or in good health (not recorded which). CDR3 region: CASSLETEETQYF. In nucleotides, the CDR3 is TGTGCCAGCAGCTTAGAAACAGAAGAGACCCAGTACTTC.